This TCR beta chain was sequenced in a study of graft-versus-host responses after intestinal transplantation. Data came from immunoSEQ multiplex PCR; TCRdb stores just in-frame clones and leaves some out. Among roughly 120,000 clones, just over 90% were seen once, and the ten largest hold roughly 0.23%. Study results and limitations: With peak circulating GvH clone levels came an association with early post-transplant HvG declines.

The germline gives CDR1 SGDLS, CDR2 YYNGEE. The V gene end was trimmed by 3 bases and the J gene end by 7 bases; junction bases not matched to a gene: 9. The CDR3 totals 14 residues. To note about this clone: Its antigen is unidentified.

The sequences come from unstimulated CD4+ T cells sorted from spleen or lymph node cells, collected before transplant. The genes are TRBV9 and TRBJ1-2; TRBD1 agrees at 7 bases. This receptor was obtained from a human donor who was the organ donor for an intestinal transplant. Written as DNA, the CDR3 is TGTGCCAGCAGCGACAGGGGTTTCGAGAGTGGCTACACCTTC. As protein: CASSDRGFESGYTF.